This T cell receptor beta chain was obtained from a study of T cells in Graves' hyperthyroidism and ophthalmopathy (dated by TCRdb to between 2018 and 2021). General notes on the study: Peripheral blood was sampled at the time of initial diagnosis, prior to any treatment. TCR V-J signatures able to tell the groups apart were searched for in a discovery cohort of 90 to 100 patients, of whom approximately 40 had Graves' ophthalmopathy and 57 had stable Graves' hyperthyroidism. Prospective prediction of ophthalmopathy was tested in an independent validation cohort of 18 to 20 hyperthyroidism patients and around 16 patients who later progressed to ophthalmopathy. The 75 to 100 discovery patients were divided at random into training and test sets in a 7:3 ratio. The study also compared thyroid tissue and blood T-cell repertoires from over 5 Graves' hyperthyroidism patients. After sampling, hyperthyroidism patients received methimazole starting at 30 mg daily, and ophthalmopathy patients received high-dose intravenous methylprednisolone. TCR Vbeta CDR3 sequencing of approximately 140 peripheral blood samples (under 45 ophthalmopathy, about 80 hyperthyroidism and roughly 17 progressor patients) is reported in the paper. General conclusions and limits of the study: Most expanded thyroid clonotypes (frequency above 0.001) were also detected in blood, a finding suggesting that blood repertoires may reflect thyroid immune responses. During validation, the model predicted progression to ophthalmopathy a median of around 6 months ahead of onset, with more than 60% sensitivity and 72.22% specificity. Sample size was not statistically predetermined, and blinding of investigators to group allocation was not performed. A 13 V-J signature model separated ophthalmopathy from stable hyperthyroidism, with about 90% sensitivity and just under 84% specificity in cross-validation and 80%/75% in testing.

Notes on this clonotype: Its antigen has not been determined. Base qualities are missing; no much larger clone stands one base away.

A patient counted as having stable Graves' hyperthyroidism if no progression to ophthalmopathy occurred over 18 months of follow-up. The hyperthyroidism patients were between 18 and 65 years old and newly diagnosed, with a disease duration of less than 2 months. Exclusion was applied to patients with uncontrolled infections, other autoimmune diseases, pregnancy or lactation. Diagnoses were based on clinical symptoms, serum thyroxine and TRAb, thyroid ultrasound and orbital computed tomography. Ficoll-Paque density gradient centrifugation was used to isolate PBMCs from under 11 ml of fresh peripheral blood. Trizol reagent was used to extract total RNA, and RNA quality was then checked on an Agilent 2100 Bioanalyzer. The TCR beta CDR3 regions were amplified from RNA transcripts. For the first round of RT-PCR on the TCR CDR3, the HTBI primer set was used together with the Qiagen OneStep RT-PCR kit. Libraries were constructed in a second round of multiplex PCR, after which size selection and purification were performed. Libraries were sequenced paired-end with 100 bp reads on an Illumina HiSeq2000. On the study's bioinformatics: Raw data were processed with SOAPnuke, discarding reads with adapters, uncalled bases, mean Phred below 15, or no exact constant-primer or identifier match. High-quality paired reads were merged with COPE v1.2.5, and unique nucleotide sequences were defined as clonotypes. MiTCR v1.1 was used to align clonotypes to the IMGT TRBV, TRBD and TRBJ reference segments. Only V-J combinations with frequency above 0.0001, covering roughly 99% of repertoires, were analysed. The TCS score was defined as the ratio of F50 (clonal expansion) to E x V (chaos), calculated using BLOSUM62-based TCRdist between CDR3 peptides within each V-J. Welch's t-statistics and random forest reduced 450 to 600 V-J features to 13, which were used in a naive Bayes classifier (R e1071). In TCRdb, the public reads were trimmed at Q25 with fastp and aligned with MiXCR, with productive beta chains retained. Every CDR3 protein is listed once, alongside the most common genes and DNA of its rows. Here the V and J calls rest on TCRdb's processing, not on the authors' analysis. For this sample the table gives some 200,000 distinct CDR3 sequences, of which around 16% were detected only once. More than 50% of the sample goes to the ten largest clones.

From the cysteine up to the phenylalanine, the CDR3 has a length of 16 residues. The sequence is cut down to CDR3 DNA, 48 bases in frame from base 1. The germline V gene supplies CDR1 SGHTA and CDR2 FQGTGA. V sheds 3 bases and J sheds 2 bases, leaving 15 bases between their ends. Specimen: blood. The sequence joins TRBV7-3 to TRBJ2-3, with the D gene too uncertain to name. This clonotype was sampled from a woman aged 45 to 65 with Graves' hyperthyroidism. The DNA sequence is as follows: TGTGCCAGCAGCTTGGGCCTCGGTAGCTTCACAGATACGCAGTATTTT. Translation gives CASSLGLGSFTDTQYF.